What follows is one T cell receptor (beta chain) and its context. Its antigen is still unknown. One base away there is no much larger clone; base qualities are not given. The data were obtained in a study of blood T cell repertoires in COVID-19 (TCRdb year 2020). Concerning the study at large: Samples covering the acute and convalescent phases of COVID-19 were provided by collaborators in the United States, Italy and Spain. The prospective study material was composed of cDNA or gDNA derived from T cells, B-cell-depleted T cells, or PBMCs. Subjects who had been exposed to COVID-19, were actively infected with it, or had recovered from it provided the deeply sampled blood TCRbeta repertoires that made up the dataset. The repertoires were released in a freely available public database intended as a resource for research on the immune response to SARS-CoV-2. Samples came from the ongoing ImmuneRACE study (first 160 participants) plus 1,254 subjects from 6 global collaborators. A de-identified subject ID, COVID-19 status, age in years and sex were almost always included in the sample metadata. Where HLA class I and class II types were available, the types were taken from metadata supplied by the sample provider, not from assay-based typing.

The study at large found these results: The quantity of clinical and demographic metadata differed by source and by participant and was supplied without curation.

Samples from volunteer blood donors who had recovered from COVID-19 were contributed by a second Seattle source. Collaborating institutions collected whole blood in K2EDTA tubes following their own protocols. For TCRbeta analysis, collaborators shipped samples as frozen whole blood, isolated PBMCs, or DNA extracted from either of those sample types. TCRbeta CDR3 regions were amplified from genomic DNA using the immunoSEQ Assay, a bias-controlled multiplex PCR. The paper's processing steps were these. The number of nucleated cells in each sample was estimated from the amplification of reference gene primers within the assay. To quantify the absolute abundance of each unique TCRbeta CDR3 rearrangement, sequence reads were collapsed and filtered. For each sample, productive Simpson clonality was calculated by taking the square root of Simpson's diversity index across productive rearrangements. TCRdb limited this immuneACCESS table to in-frame rearrangements with V and J called. A share of clones is missing; checked studies link under half to unresolved V genes, and the rest is unexplained. Clonal size and the V and J genes are those of that table, whereas D and trimming came from the DNA. In this sample the table shows a few hundred thousand clones, around 80% of which occur a single time. Clones ranked in the top ten supply 4.5% to 5.5% of the sample.

The germline V gene supplies CDR1 SGHNT and CDR2 YENEEA. V ends up 4 bases short and J 4 bases short, with an unmatched junction base count of 8. The cysteine opens and the phenylalanine closes a CDR3 of 16 amino acids. Only the CDR3 DNA stays, 48 bases, in frame from base 1. This clonotype originated in a woman aged 60-70 years who had recovered from COVID-19. The sequencing input was peripheral blood. This receptor chain uses TRBV11-3 and TRBJ2-3; 10 central nucleotides agree with TRBD2. The encoded CDR3 is CASSSRGSGGADTQYF. The nucleotide sequence is given as TGTGCCAGCAGCTCCCGGGGGAGCGGGGGGGCAGATACGCAGTATTTT.